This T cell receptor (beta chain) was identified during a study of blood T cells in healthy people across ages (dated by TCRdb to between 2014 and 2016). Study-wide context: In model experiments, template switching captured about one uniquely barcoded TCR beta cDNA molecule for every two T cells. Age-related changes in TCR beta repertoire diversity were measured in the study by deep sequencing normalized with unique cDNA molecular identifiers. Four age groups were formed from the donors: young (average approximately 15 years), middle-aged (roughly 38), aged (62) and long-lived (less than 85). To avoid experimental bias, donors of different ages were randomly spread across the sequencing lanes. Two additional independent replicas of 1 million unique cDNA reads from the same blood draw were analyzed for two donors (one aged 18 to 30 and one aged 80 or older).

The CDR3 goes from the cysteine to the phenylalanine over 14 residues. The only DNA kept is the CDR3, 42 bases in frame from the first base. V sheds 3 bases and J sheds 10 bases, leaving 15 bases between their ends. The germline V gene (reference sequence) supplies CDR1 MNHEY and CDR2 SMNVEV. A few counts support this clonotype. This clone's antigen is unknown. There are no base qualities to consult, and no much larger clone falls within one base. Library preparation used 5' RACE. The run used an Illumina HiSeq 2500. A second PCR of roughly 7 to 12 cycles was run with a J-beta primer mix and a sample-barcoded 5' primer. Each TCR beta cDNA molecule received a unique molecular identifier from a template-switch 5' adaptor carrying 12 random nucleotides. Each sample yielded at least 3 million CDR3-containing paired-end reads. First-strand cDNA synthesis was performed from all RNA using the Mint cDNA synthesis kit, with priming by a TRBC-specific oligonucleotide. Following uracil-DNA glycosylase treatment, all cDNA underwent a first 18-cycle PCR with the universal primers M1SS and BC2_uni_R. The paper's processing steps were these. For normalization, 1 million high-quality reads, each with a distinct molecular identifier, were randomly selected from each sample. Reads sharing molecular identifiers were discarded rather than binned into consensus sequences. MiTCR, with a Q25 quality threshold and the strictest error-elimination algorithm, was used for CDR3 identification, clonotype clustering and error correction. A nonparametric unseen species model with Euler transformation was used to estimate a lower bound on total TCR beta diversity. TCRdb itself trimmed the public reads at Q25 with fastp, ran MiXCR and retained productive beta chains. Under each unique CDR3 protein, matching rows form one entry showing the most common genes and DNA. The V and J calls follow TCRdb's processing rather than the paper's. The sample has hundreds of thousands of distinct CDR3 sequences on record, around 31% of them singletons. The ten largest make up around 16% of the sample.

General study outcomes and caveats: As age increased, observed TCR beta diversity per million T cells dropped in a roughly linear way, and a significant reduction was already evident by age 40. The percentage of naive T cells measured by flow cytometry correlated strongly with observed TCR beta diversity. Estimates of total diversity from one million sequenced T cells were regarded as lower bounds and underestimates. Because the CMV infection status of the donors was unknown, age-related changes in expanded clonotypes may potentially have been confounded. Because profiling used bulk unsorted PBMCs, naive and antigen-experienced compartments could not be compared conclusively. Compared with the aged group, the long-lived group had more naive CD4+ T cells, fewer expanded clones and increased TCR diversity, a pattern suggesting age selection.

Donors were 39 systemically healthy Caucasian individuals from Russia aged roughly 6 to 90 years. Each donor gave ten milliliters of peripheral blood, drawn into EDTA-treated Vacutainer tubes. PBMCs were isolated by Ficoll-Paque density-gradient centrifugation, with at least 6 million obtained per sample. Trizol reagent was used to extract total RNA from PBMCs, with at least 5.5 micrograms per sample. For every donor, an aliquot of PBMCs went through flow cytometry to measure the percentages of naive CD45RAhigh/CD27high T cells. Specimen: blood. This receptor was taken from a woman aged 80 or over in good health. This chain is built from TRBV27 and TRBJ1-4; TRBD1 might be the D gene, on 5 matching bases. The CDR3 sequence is CASSLTALIGKLFF. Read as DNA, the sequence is TGTGCCAGCAGTTTGACAGCGTTGATTGGAAAACTGTTTTTT. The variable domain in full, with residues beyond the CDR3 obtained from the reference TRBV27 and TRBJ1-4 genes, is EAQVTQNPRYLITVTGKKLTVTCSQNMNHEYMSWYRQDPGLGLRQIYYSMNVEVTDKGDVPEGYKVSRKEKRNFPLILESPSPNQTSLYFCASSLTALIGKLFFGSGTQLSVL.